The T cell receptor beta chain under discussion was sequenced for a study of CD4 and CD8 cells across lung adenocarcinoma regions. This clonotype is deemed medium-sized. MiXCR, run by TCRdb on the PCR reads, gives a single entry per CDR3 protein. The data show under 25,000 distinct CDR3 sequences, around 51% seen once. There are 14 residues in the CDR3. Trimming shortened V by 6 bases and J by 2 bases, and 13 bases separated the two germline ends. The germline gives CDR1 WSHSY, CDR2 SAAADI. The sample was CD8+ T cells from the center of a lung tumor. This sequence joins TRBV10-2 and TRBJ1-1; D might be TRBD1 (5 bases). This receptor was identified in a female donor with lung adenocarcinoma. The CD4 and CD8 labels of this study may be unreliable. CDR3: CASRAGRDNTEAFF. The CDR3 coding sequence is TGCGCCAGCAGAGCAGGGCGAGATAACACTGAAGCTTTCTTT.